The following is a TCR beta chain sequence with its context. Its antigen is not known. This sample is part of a study of T cell responses to AZD1222 COVID-19 vaccine. Method: immunoSEQ multiplex PCR; TCRdb's copy keeps in-frame clones and lacks some. There are 98,000 or so clones in the sample; around 84% occur only once, and 14% lies in the top ten. General observations from the study: It was only after the peak T cell response that any repertoires were sampled. Unmutated variant regions are reportedly targeted by nearly half of spike-specific TCRs. Increases in Spike-specific TCR breadth and depth were seen after two AZD1222 doses.

This CDR3 is 12 amino acids long. Trimming cost V 5 bases and J 8 bases, with 12 bases left between them. CDR1 and CDR2 from the germline V gene are SGHTA and FQGNSA. Second-dose recipients at about 4 or about 12 weeks were treated as one pooled group. The sequence was obtained from an adult who received the AZD1222 COVID-19 vaccine. The genes are TRBV7-2 and TRBJ1-1; weak D call: TRBD1 (5 bases). Sequenced material: peripheral blood, taken 28 days after the second AZD1222 dose. CDR3 residues: CASSKGWDEAFF. The CDR3 nucleotides are TGTGCCAGCAGCAAAGGGTGGGACGAAGCTTTCTTT. The complete variable domain, with remaining parts taken from reference TRBV7-2 and TRBJ1-1, reads GAGVSQSPSNKVTEKGKDVELRCDPISGHTALYWYRQSLGQGLEFLIYFQGNSAPDKSGLPSDRFSAERTGGSVSTLTIQRTQQEDSAVYLCASSKGWDEAFFGQGTRLTVV.